These 28 T cell receptor beta chains share one sample of origin, sequenced in a study of shared clonotypes between healthy human individuals. Assay: immunoSEQ multiplex PCR; the TCRdb copy retains only in-frame clones and omits some. Of about 510,000 clones listed, about three quarters are singletons. Material: PBMCs. The origin of the receptors is a woman aged 35 to 49 in good health. Some clones in this sample may be carry-over from other donors' samples.

V gene TRBV2 combines with J gene TRBJ2-7; D gene unclear. V lost 1 base and J lost 9, with 10 bases in between. In germline, CDR1 is SNHLY, CDR2 FYNNEI. The CDR3 runs 12 residues. The CDR3 loop is CASSEEVTTQYF. For the CDR3, the DNA is TGTGCCAGCAGTGAAGAGGTTACGACGCAGTACTTC.

This chain joins TRBV9 and TRBJ2-2, with D uncertain. The CDR3 runs 14 residues. V lost 4 bases and J lost 3, with 10 bases in between. Germline CDR1 is SGDLS and CDR2 is YYNGEE. CDR3 DNA: TGTGCCAGCAGCCCCCGGTCGGACACCGGGGAGCTGTTTTTT. This codes for CASSPRSDTGELFF.

This clone was found once. This may come from a read error, since a much larger clone is one base off. The chain links TRBV14 to TRBJ2-6, with 7 bases matching TRBD1. The germline CDR1 and CDR2 sequences are SGHDN and FVKESK. Trimming took 6 bases from V and 2 from J; bases not matched to a gene: 1. The CDR3 is 14 residues long. The CDR3 DNA is TGTGCCAGCAGAGACAGGGCTGGGGCCAACGTCCTGACTTTC. This translates into CASRDRAGANVLTF.

The rearrangement links TRBV6-1 to TRBJ2-5; D remains unclear. This CDR3 has 13 amino acids. The ends were cut back, 2 bases at V and 5 bases at J, with 9 bases in the middle. Germline V gene lookup returns CDR1 MNHNS and CDR2 SASEGT. The CDR3 protein is CASSEPQVETQYF. CDR3 DNA sequence: TGTGCCAGCAGTGAACCCCAAGTGGAGACCCAGTACTTC.

This sequence joins TRBV25-1 and TRBJ2-5; possible D gene TRBD2, 6 bases. Germline V lookup: CDR1 MGHDK, CDR2 SYGVNS. Trimming removed 5 bases at V and 5 bases at J, with 12 bases between. The CDR3 has 13 amino acids. CDR3 amino acids: CASSTGRGETQYF. For the CDR3, the DNA is TGTGCCAGCAGTACCGGTCGGGGGGAGACCCAGTACTTC. The full variable domain, with the rest looked up from reference TRBV25-1 and TRBJ2-5, is EADIYQTPRYLVIGTGKKITLECSQTMGHDKMYWYQQDPGMELHLIHYSYGVNSTEKGDLSSESTVSRIRTEHFPLTLESARPSHTSQYLCASSTGRGETQYFGPGTRLLVL.

The V gene is TRBV5-6, the J gene TRBJ2-3; no clear D gene. V was shortened by 0 bases and J by 2 bases, with 7 bases between the two germline ends. This CDR3 comprises 14 residues. Germline values: CDR1 SGHDT, CDR2 YYEEEE. CDR3 sequence reads: CASSLGAHTDTQYF. The CDR3 nucleotides are TGTGCCAGCAGCTTGGGAGCCCACACAGATACGCAGTATTTT.

The chain uses TRBV7-3 and TRBJ2-3; the D gene is possibly TRBD2 (6 bases). There are 15 residues in the CDR3. Trimming pared 2 bases from V and 0 bases from J, leaving 9 bases between. Germline V gene sequence: CDR1 SGHTA, CDR2 FQGTGA. CDR3 sequence (DNA): TGTGCCAGCAGCTTACGGGGGACTAGCACAGATACGCAGTATTTT. This translates into CASSLRGTSTDTQYF. The full variable domain, in which reference TRBV7-3 and TRBJ2-3 provide the parts outside the CDR3, is GAGVSQTPSNKVTEKGKYVELRCDPISGHTALYWYRQSLGQGPEFLIYFQGTGAADDSGLPNDRFFAVRPEGSVSTLKIQRTERGDSAVYLCASSLRGTSTDTQYFGPGTRLTVL.

This chain uses TRBV25-1 with TRBJ1-2; D call uncertain. Germline lookup yields CDR1 MGHDK and CDR2 SYGVNS. Trimming shortened V by 2 bases and J by 5 bases, and 15 bases separated the two germline ends. CDR3 length: 15 amino acids. Here the CDR3 DNA reads TGTGCCAGCAGTGAACACAAGGGAGGCGGGTATGGCTACACCTTC. It codes for CASSEHKGGGYGYTF.

This clone was observed a few times. This chain uses TRBV25-1 with TRBJ2-5; D not resolved. Germline-derived CDR1 and CDR2 are MGHDK and SYGVNS. Trimming pared 6 bases from V and 5 bases from J, leaving 10 bases between. CDR3 length: 12 residues. This chain's CDR3 is CASSEIRETQYF. The DNA for the CDR3 is TGTGCCAGCAGCGAAATAAGGGAGACCCAGTACTTC.

V gene TRBV7-2 combines with J gene TRBJ2-3, with 10 bases lining up with TRBD2. J gave up 4 bases and V 4 bases, and 8 bases lay outside the gene matches. The V gene's germline CDR1 is SGHTA and CDR2 FQGNSA. CDR3 size: 16 residues. The CDR3 region is CASSSNSGRHSDTQYF. CDR3 coding DNA: TGTGCCAGCAGCTCGAATAGCGGGAGGCACTCAGATACGCAGTATTTT. Using reference TRBV7-2 and TRBJ2-3 for the parts outside the CDR3, the full variable domain is GAGVSQSPSNKVTEKGKDVELRCDPISGHTALYWYRQSLGQGLEFLIYFQGNSAPDKSGLPSDRFSAERTGGSVSTLTIQRTQQEDSAVYLCASSSNSGRHSDTQYFGPGTRLTVL.

This chain links TRBV5-4 with TRBJ2-3; 13 bases line up with TRBD2. Germline CDR1 reads SGHNT; CDR2 reads YYREEE (reference sequence). The CDR3 totals 17 residues. The trim removed 6 bases at V and 2 bases at J, leaving 9 bases unmatched. The CDR3 loop reads CASTMGGLAGTTDTQYF. In nucleotides, the CDR3 is TGTGCCAGCACCATGGGGGGACTAGCGGGGACCACAGATACGCAGTATTTT.

CDR3 residues: CASSLARGQGNEQFF. In DNA form, the CDR3 reads TGTGCCAGCAGCTTAGCGCGGGGACAGGGCAATGAGCAGTTCTTC. This rearrangement joins TRBV11-2 to TRBJ2-1; TRBD1 aligns across 9 bases. Germline V lookup: CDR1 SGHAT, CDR2 FQNNGV. Unmatched junction bases numbered 4, after V lost 1 base and J lost 6 bases. There are 15 residues in the CDR3.

The chain is built from TRBV29-1 and TRBJ1-2; D not resolved. Trimming left V 7 bases short and J 3 bases short, with 9 bases between. This CDR3 has 11 amino acids. Germline V gene lookup returns CDR1 SQVTM and CDR2 ANQGSEA. CDR3 sequence: CSGRDDYGYTF. CDR3 DNA: TGCAGCGGACGCGACGACTATGGCTACACCTTC.

The V gene is TRBV5-1, the J gene TRBJ2-3; a weak D match, TRBD2 (6 bases). The length of the CDR3 is 16 residues. Germline assignment: CDR1 SGHRS and CDR2 YFSETQ. Trimming cost V 1 base and J 3 bases, with 15 bases left between them. CDR3 loop: CASSLIGGPETDTQYF. The CDR3 coding sequence is TGCGCCAGCAGCTTGATTGGAGGGCCGGAGACAGATACGCAGTATTTT.

The chain employs TRBV5-5 and TRBJ2-5; D is undetermined. The CDR3 totals 14 residues. The V gene's germline CDR1 is SGHKS and CDR2 YYEKEE (reference sequence). Trimming stripped 4 bases from V and 1 base from J, with 11 bases between. The CDR3 DNA sequence: TGTGCCAGCAGCCCTCGGGCCGTCCAAGAGACCCAGTACTTC. It encodes CASSPRAVQETQYF.

The rearrangement uses TRBV11-2 and TRBJ2-1; 7 bases agree with TRBD1. This CDR3 spans 13 amino acids. Trimming cost V 5 bases and J 6 bases; bases outside gene matches: 4. Germline V gene sequence: CDR1 SGHAT, CDR2 FQNNGV. The CDR3 bases are TGTGCCAGCAGCCCGGGACAGTCCAATGAGCAGTTCTTC. Residues: CASSPGQSNEQFF.

The chain joins TRBV14 to TRBJ1-1; D is uncertain. V shed 0 bases and J shed 6 bases, with 8 bases lying between them. CDR1 is SGHDN and CDR2 is FVKESK in the germline V gene. CDR3 length: 13 residues. CDR3 sequence reads: CASSQDYSSEAFF. CDR3 coding DNA: TGTGCCAGCAGCCAAGATTATTCGTCTGAAGCTTTCTTT. Full variable domain (remainder filled in from reference TRBV14 and TRBJ1-1): EAGVTQFPSHSVIEKGQTVTLRCDPISGHDNLYWYRRVMGKEIKFLLHFVKESKQDESGMPNNRFLAERTGGTYSTLKVQPAELEDSGVYFCASSQDYSSEAFFGQGTRLTVV.

The chain has TRBV5-4 and TRBJ2-1; 7 positions agree with TRBD2. Trimming took 6 bases from V and 1 from J; bases not matched to a gene: 16. This CDR3 has 18 residues. Germline-derived CDR1 and CDR2 are SGHNT and YYREEE (reference sequence). The CDR3: CASTRGSIRGGSYNEQFF. The CDR3 nucleotides read TGTGCCAGCACCCGAGGGAGCATAAGGGGAGGGTCCTACAATGAGCAGTTCTTC. The whole variable domain, remainder taken from reference TRBV5-4 and TRBJ2-1, is ETGVTQSPTHLIKTRGQQVTLRCSSQSGHNTVSWYQQALGQGPQFIFQYYREEENGRGNFPPRFSGLQFPNYSSELNVNALELDDSALYLCASTRGSIRGGSYNEQFFGPGTRLTVL.

Concerning this clone itself: A read error may be the cause here, since a much bigger clone is one base away. This chain connects TRBV28 to TRBJ1-2; TRBD1 might be the D (6 bases). Trimming pared 3 bases from V and 4 bases from J, leaving 6 bases between. The CDR3 covers 12 residues. The germline gives CDR1 MDHEN, CDR2 SYDVKM. The CDR3 DNA reads as TGTGCCAGCAGTTTGGACAGCTATGGCTACACCTTC. It translates to CASSLDSYGYTF.

V usage is TRBV5-1 and J usage is TRBJ1-1; D remains unclear. The CDR3 extends over 13 amino acids. Germline CDR1 reads SGHRS; CDR2 reads YFSETQ. The V and J ends lost 0 bases and 3 bases respectively, with 6 bases between them. The CDR3 sequence is CASSLAQYTEAFF. The CDR3 DNA reads TGCGCCAGCAGCTTGGCCCAGTACACTGAAGCTTTCTTT.

The V gene is TRBV19, the J gene TRBJ2-3, with D possibly called TRBD1 or TRBD2 (5 bases each). Germline CDR1 reads LNHDA; CDR2 reads SQIVND (reference sequence). This CDR3 has 16 residues. Trimming pared 5 bases from V and 3 bases from J, leaving 18 bases between. The CDR3 loop reads CASSLRRGQRTDTQYF. CDR3 coding DNA: TGTGCCAGTAGTCTTCGTCGGGGCCAACGGACAGATACGCAGTATTTT.

The genes are TRBV15 and TRBJ2-1; D might be TRBD2 (5 bases). CDR1 is LNHNV, CDR2 YYDKDF, per germline (reference sequence). The CDR3 consists of 13 residues. Between the trimmed V and J ends, which lost 3 bases and 9 bases, there was a span of 12 bases. The CDR3: CATSRDFSREQFF. CDR3 DNA sequence: TGTGCCACCAGCAGGGACTTTAGTCGTGAGCAGTTCTTC.

The chain employs TRBV5-1 and TRBJ2-7; 15 bases are a match to TRBD2. Germline V CDR1 and CDR2: SGHRS, YFSETQ. V shed 0 bases, J shed 1 base, and the junction held 14 bases outside the gene matches. The CDR3 totals 21 residues. The CDR3 DNA sequence: TGCGCCAGCAGCTTGGCCGCCACCGGGGGACTAGCGGGAGGTTTTTCCTACGAGCAGTACTTC. It specifies CASSLAATGGLAGGFSYEQYF.

The genes are TRBV6-6 and TRBJ2-1, with 8 nucleotides matching TRBD1. Germline CDR1 and CDR2: MNHNY and SVGAGI (reference sequence). The CDR3 length is 15 residues. Unmatched junction bases numbered 10, after V lost 6 bases and J lost 6 bases. The CDR3 sequence: CASRSGTGFGNEQFF. DNA for the CDR3: TGTGCCAGCAGGTCCGGGACAGGTTTCGGCAATGAGCAGTTCTTC.

V gene TRBV7-3 combines with J gene TRBJ1-2, with D possibly being TRBD1 (5 bases). CDR1 SGHTA and CDR2 FQGTGA come from the germline V gene. Trimming took off 5 bases at V and 4 bases at J, with 20 bases between the two ends. This CDR3 comprises 16 residues. The CDR3 DNA is TGTGCCAGCAGCCCGCCTGGGGCAGGGAGCCGCTATGGCTACACCTTC. Its translation: CASSPPGAGSRYGYTF.

The chain couples TRBV12-5 to TRBJ2-2; 8 nucleotides match TRBD2. This CDR3 contains 17 residues. V lost 1 base and J lost 6; bases outside the gene matches: 10. Germline CDR1 and CDR2: LGHNT and FRNRAP. The CDR3 nucleotides are TGTGCTAGTGGTTTGGAGGGGCGGGAGGTTTTAGCCGGGGAGCTGTTTTTT. Amino acid sequence: CASGLEGREVLAGELFF. Full variable domain (outside the CDR3, taken from reference TRBV12-5 and TRBJ2-2): DARVTQTPRHKVTEMGQEVTMRCQPILGHNTVFWYRQTMMQGLELLAYFRNRAPLDDSGMPKDRFSAEMPDATLATLKIQPSEPRDSAVYFCASGLEGREVLAGELFFGEGSRLTVL.

The chain joins TRBV18 to TRBJ1-1; D is ambiguous. V lost 0 bases and J 0 bases, leaving 11 bases between the germline ends. Per germline, CDR1 KGHSH and CDR2 LQKENI. The CDR3 runs 16 residues. This CDR3 reads CASSPPAFELNTEAFF. DNA for the CDR3: TGTGCCAGCTCACCACCGGCTTTTGAACTGAACACTGAAGCTTTCTTT.

The chain carries TRBV13 and TRBJ2-1; D is undetermined. The germline CDR1 and CDR2 sequences are PRHDT and FYEKMQ (reference sequence). The CDR3 is made up of 16 amino acids. V was trimmed by 1 base and J by 0 bases, leaving 10 bases between them. For the CDR3, the DNA is TGTGCCAGCAGCTTAGTAGGCAGGAGCTCCTACAATGAGCAGTTCTTC. Amino acid sequence: CASSLVGRSSYNEQFF. The full variable domain, its missing parts supplied by reference TRBV13 and TRBJ2-1, is AAGVIQSPRHLIKEKRETATLKCYPIPRHDTVYWYQQGPGQDPQFLISFYEKMQSDKGSIPDRFSAQQFSDYHSELNMSSLELGDSALYFCASSLVGRSSYNEQFFGPGTRLTVL.